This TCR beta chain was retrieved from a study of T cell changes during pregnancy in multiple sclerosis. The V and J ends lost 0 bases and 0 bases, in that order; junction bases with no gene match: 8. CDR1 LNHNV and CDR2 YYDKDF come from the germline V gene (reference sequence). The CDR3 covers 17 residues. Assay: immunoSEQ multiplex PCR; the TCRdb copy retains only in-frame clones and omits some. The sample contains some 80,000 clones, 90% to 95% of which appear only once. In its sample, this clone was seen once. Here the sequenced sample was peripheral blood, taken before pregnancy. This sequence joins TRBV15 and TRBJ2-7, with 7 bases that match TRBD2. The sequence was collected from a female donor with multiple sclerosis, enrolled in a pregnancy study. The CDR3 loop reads CATSRDRGSGFSYEQYF. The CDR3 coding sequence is TGTGCCACCAGCAGAGATCGAGGTAGCGGGTTCTCCTACGAGCAGTACTTC.